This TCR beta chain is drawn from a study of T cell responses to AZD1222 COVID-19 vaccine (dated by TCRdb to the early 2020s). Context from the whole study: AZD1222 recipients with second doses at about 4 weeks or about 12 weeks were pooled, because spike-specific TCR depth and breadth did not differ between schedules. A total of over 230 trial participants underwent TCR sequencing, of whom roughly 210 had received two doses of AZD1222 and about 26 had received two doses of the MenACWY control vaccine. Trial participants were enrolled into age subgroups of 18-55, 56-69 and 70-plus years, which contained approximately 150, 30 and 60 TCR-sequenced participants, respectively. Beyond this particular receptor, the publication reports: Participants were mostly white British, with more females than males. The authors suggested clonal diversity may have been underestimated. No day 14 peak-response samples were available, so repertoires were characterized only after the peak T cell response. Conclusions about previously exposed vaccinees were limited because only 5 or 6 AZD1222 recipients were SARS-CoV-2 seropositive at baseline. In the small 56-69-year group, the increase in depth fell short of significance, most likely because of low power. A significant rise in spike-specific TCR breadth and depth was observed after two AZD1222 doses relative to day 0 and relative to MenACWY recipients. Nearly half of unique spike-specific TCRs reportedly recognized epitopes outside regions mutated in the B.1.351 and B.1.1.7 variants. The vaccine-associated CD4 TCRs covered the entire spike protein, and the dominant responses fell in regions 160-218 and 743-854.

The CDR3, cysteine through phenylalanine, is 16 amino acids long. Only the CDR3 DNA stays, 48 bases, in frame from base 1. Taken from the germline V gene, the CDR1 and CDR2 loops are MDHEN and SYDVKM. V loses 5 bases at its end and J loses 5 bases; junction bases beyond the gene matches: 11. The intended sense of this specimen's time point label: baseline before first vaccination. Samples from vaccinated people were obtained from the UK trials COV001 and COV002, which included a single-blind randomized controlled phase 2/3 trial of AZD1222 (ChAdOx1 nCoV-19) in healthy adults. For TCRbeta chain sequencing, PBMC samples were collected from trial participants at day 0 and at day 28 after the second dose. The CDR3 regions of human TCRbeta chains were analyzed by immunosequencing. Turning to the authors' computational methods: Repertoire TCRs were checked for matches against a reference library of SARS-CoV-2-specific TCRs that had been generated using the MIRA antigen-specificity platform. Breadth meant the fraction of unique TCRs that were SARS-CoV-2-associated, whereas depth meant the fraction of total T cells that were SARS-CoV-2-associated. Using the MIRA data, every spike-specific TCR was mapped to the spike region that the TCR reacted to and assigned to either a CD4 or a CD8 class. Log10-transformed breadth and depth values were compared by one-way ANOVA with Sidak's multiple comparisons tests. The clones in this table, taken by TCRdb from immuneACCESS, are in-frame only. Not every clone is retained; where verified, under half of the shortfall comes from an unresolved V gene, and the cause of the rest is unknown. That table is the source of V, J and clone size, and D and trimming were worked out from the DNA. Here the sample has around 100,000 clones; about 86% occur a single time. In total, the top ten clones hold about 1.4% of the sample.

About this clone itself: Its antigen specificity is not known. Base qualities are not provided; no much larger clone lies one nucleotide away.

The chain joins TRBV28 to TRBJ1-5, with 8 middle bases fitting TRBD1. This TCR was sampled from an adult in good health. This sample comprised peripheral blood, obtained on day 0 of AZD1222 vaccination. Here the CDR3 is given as CASSDRGMGRDQPQHF. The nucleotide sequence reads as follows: TGTGCCAGCAGTGACAGGGGAATGGGTAGGGATCAGCCCCAGCATTTT.